The 32 T cell receptor beta chains below all came from one sample that was sequenced in a study of cytomegalovirus exposure and HLA in healthy donors. Primers included in the PCR were 60 Vbeta and 13 Jbeta primers. The table came from immunoSEQ multiplex PCR; TCRdb's copy has only in-frame clones and leaves some out. The sample has approximately 170,000 clones; around four fifths are singletons. Sequencing used PBMCs. Every receptor here comes from a female donor in good health and CMV-seronegative.

This clone appeared once. The genes are TRBV27 and TRBJ2-4, with 7 positions matching TRBD2. This CDR3 has 16 residues. Trimming took 0 bases from V and 0 from J; bases not matched to a gene: 2. Germline V lookup: CDR1 MNHEY, CDR2 SMNVEV (reference sequence). CDR3 amino acids: CASSLSGGLAKNIQYF. CDR3 DNA sequence: TGTGCCAGCAGTTTATCGGGAGGGCTAGCCAAAAACATTCAGTACTTC.

This clone has a single count. The chain uses TRBV10-1 and TRBJ1-1, with D maybe TRBD1 (5 bases). The germline gives CDR1 WNHNN, CDR2 SYGVQD (reference sequence). The CDR3 sequence is 13 residues long. Between the trimmed V and J ends, which lost 4 bases and 1 base, there was a span of 7 bases. CDR3 DNA: TGCGCCAGCAGTGTGACAGCGAACACTGAAGCTTTCTTT. Translation: CASSVTANTEAFF.

The rearrangement uses TRBV30 and TRBJ1-5; 8 bases are a match to TRBD1. The CDR3 runs 14 residues. Germline CDR1 reads GTSNPN; CDR2 reads SVGIG (reference sequence). V shed 5 bases and J 2 bases; nucleotides not matched to a gene: 5. CDR3 DNA: TGTGCCTGGGACAGGGGTGGGGGCAATCAGCCCCAGCATTTT. This encodes CAWDRGGGNQPQHF.

For this clone: Other DNA sequences within the sample encode an identical CDR3. The V and J genes are TRBV27 and TRBJ1-2, with a weak D call TRBD1 (5 bases). This CDR3 has 13 residues. Germline loops: CDR1 MNHEY, CDR2 SMNVEV (reference sequence). Trimming removed 0 bases from V and 4 bases from J, with 6 bases in between. The CDR3 loop is CASSLSGVYGYTF. Written as DNA, the CDR3 is TGTGCCAGCAGTTTATCAGGGGTCTATGGCTACACCTTC.

The chain carries TRBV25-1 and TRBJ1-2, with 7 bases matching TRBD1. Unmatched junction bases numbered 4, after V lost 6 bases and J lost 3 bases. From germline, CDR1 is MGHDK and CDR2 SYGVNS. The CDR3 extends over 13 amino acids. CDR3 sequence (DNA): TGTGCCAGCAGCGGGGGACAGCACTATGGCTACACCTTC. Its translation: CASSGGQHYGYTF.

The J gene is TRBJ2-1, the V gene TRBV6-6, with 16 positions matching TRBD2. This CDR3 is built from 15 residues. The V gene end was trimmed by 6 bases and the J gene end by 9 bases; junction bases not matched to a gene: 5. Germline assignment: CDR1 MNHNY and CDR2 SVGAGI (reference sequence). The CDR3 DNA reads as TGTGCCAGCAGCCTCGGGACTAGCGGGAGGGTTGAGCAGTTCTTC. This sequence encodes CASSLGTSGRVEQFF.

The chain links TRBV9 to TRBJ2-3; 7 nucleotides line up with TRBD2. Germline V gene lookup returns CDR1 SGDLS and CDR2 YYNGEE. The CDR3 contains 16 residues. The ends lost 0 bases at V and 0 bases at J; junction bases unmatched: 4. This CDR3 is CASSVGGSGSTDTQYF. The DNA for the CDR3 is TGTGCCAGCAGCGTAGGTGGTAGCGGGAGCACAGATACGCAGTATTTT.

The chain employs TRBV15 and TRBJ1-4, with TRBD1 identical over 10 bases. This CDR3 comprises 15 residues. Per germline, CDR1 LNHNV and CDR2 YYDKDF (reference sequence). With 5 bases clipped from V and 7 bases from J, the junction kept 7 bases outside the gene matches. The CDR3 DNA is TGTGCCACCAGCTTCGGGACAGGGGAAACTGAAAAACTGTTTTTT. Translated, it gives CATSFGTGETEKLFF.

The rearrangement uses TRBV7-9 and TRBJ2-5; 9 bases map to TRBD2. Trimming cost V 3 bases and J 2 bases; bases outside gene matches: 7. Per germline, CDR1 SEHNR and CDR2 FQNEAQ (reference sequence). The CDR3 sequence is 16 residues long. CDR3 loop: CASSFSASGVQETQYF. CDR3 sequence (DNA): TGTGCCAGCAGCTTTAGTGCTAGCGGGGTACAAGAGACCCAGTACTTC. The whole variable domain, remainder taken from reference TRBV7-9 and TRBJ2-5, is DTGVSQNPRHKITKRGQNVTFRCDPISEHNRLYWYRQTLGQGPEFLTYFQNEAQLEKSRLLSDRFSAERPKGSFSTLEIQRTEQGDSAMYLCASSFSASGVQETQYFGPGTRLLVL.

This clone was seen a handful of times. The chain carries TRBV5-4 and TRBJ2-5; 7 bases agree with TRBD1. This CDR3 spans 14 amino acids. After removal of 4 bases from V and 2 bases from J, the junction contained 5 bases not matched to a gene. Per the germline V gene, CDR1 is SGHNT and CDR2 is YYREEE (reference sequence). The CDR3 loop reads CASSPRDRQETQYF. The CDR3 nucleotides are TGTGCCAGCAGCCCCCGGGACAGACAAGAGACCCAGTACTTC.

The J gene is TRBJ2-7, the V gene TRBV2; 13 nucleotides line up with TRBD2. V was pared by 7 bases and J by 5 bases, with 11 bases of the junction left unmatched. The CDR3 contains 16 residues. Germline-derived CDR1 and CDR2 are SNHLY and FYNNEI. The chain's CDR3 is CASMSAGLAGVDEQYF. The CDR3 nucleotides are TGTGCCAGCATGTCGGCCGGACTAGCGGGAGTGGACGAGCAGTACTTC.

The gene calls are TRBV19 and TRBJ1-1, with 9 bases identical to TRBD1. V shed 5 bases, J shed 5 bases, and the junction held 9 bases outside the gene matches. The germline CDR1 and CDR2 sequences are LNHDA and SQIVND (reference sequence). There are 15 residues in the CDR3. CDR3 DNA: TGTGCCAGTAGTCCCCCGGGACAGGGTAGTACTGAAGCTTTCTTT. It encodes CASSPPGQGSTEAFF. The full variable domain, its missing parts supplied by reference TRBV19 and TRBJ1-1, is DGGITQSPKYLFRKEGQNVTLSCEQNLNHDAMYWYRQDPGQGLRLIYYSQIVNDFQKGDIAEGYSVSREKKESFPLTVTSAQKNPTAFYLCASSPPGQGSTEAFFGQGTRLTVV.

The V gene is TRBV7-7, the J gene TRBJ2-5; 10 bases match TRBD2. CDR3 size: 16 residues. Germline V gene sequence: CDR1 SSHAT, CDR2 FNYEAQ (reference sequence). The V segment lost 1 base and the J segment 4 bases; nucleotides outside the gene matches: 6. Written as DNA, the CDR3 is TGTGCCAGCAGCTTAGAGGGGGCTAGCGGGGGAGAGACCCAGTACTTC. It yields the protein CASSLEGASGGETQYF.

The genes are TRBV19 and TRBJ2-7; 7 bases line up with TRBD1. This CDR3 has 15 amino acids. The trim removed 5 bases at V and 5 bases at J, leaving 12 bases unmatched. Germline V lookup: CDR1 LNHDA, CDR2 SQIVND (reference sequence). The CDR3 here is CASSLWTGSNDEQYF. DNA for the CDR3: TGTGCCAGTAGTCTTTGGACAGGCTCTAATGACGAGCAGTACTTC.

The chain joins TRBV12-2 to TRBJ2-5; the DNA was not compared with TRBD2, the D call given in the table. TRBV12-2 is tagged as a pseudogene. This CDR3 contains 17 residues. The CDR3 loop is CASRLVRSGSTQETQYF. CDR3 in DNA: TGTGCAAGTCGCTTAGTTCGGAGCGGGTCTACACAAGAGACCCAGTACTTC.

J is TRBJ1-1 and V is TRBV7-9, with 9 bases matching TRBD1. This CDR3 is built from 15 residues. Germline V gene lookup returns CDR1 SEHNR and CDR2 FQNEAQ (reference sequence). V shed 5 bases and J 2 bases; nucleotides not matched to a gene: 6. The CDR3 region has the DNA TGTGCCAGCAGCCAGGGGGACAGGGACAACACTGAAGCTTTCTTT. This gives the protein CASSQGDRDNTEAFF.

This clone was recorded only once. The rearrangement links TRBV28 to TRBJ2-1; TRBD1 matches at 9 bases. CDR1 is MDHEN and CDR2 is SYDVKM in the germline V gene. V lost 8 bases and J lost 4; bases outside the gene matches: 3. CDR3 size: 13 residues. Here the CDR3 DNA reads TGTGCCAGCCGGGACAGGGAATACAATGAGCAGTTCTTC. Amino acids: CASRDREYNEQFF.

This rearrangement joins TRBV4-1 to TRBJ1-5, with TRBD1 matching over 7 bases. CDR1 is MGHRA, CDR2 YSYEKL, per germline. V was clipped by 5 bases and J by 2 bases; unmatched bases: 6. The CDR3 has 15 residues. The CDR3 coding sequence is TGCGCCAGCAGCACCGACAGGGCGGGCAATCAGCCCCAGCATTTT. Translation gives CASSTDRAGNQPQHF.

The chain joins TRBV7-9 to TRBJ1-5; D perhaps matches TRBD1 (6 bases). CDR3 length: 14 residues. The ends were cut back, 5 bases at V and 7 bases at J, with 15 bases in the middle. The germline CDR1 and CDR2 sequences are SEHNR and FQNEAQ (reference sequence). CDR3: CASSRNREPQPQHF. In DNA form, the CDR3 reads TGTGCCAGCAGCCGAAACAGGGAACCGCAGCCCCAGCATTTT.

The chain recombines TRBV9 with TRBJ1-4; 10 bases are a match to TRBD1. CDR1 SGDLS and CDR2 YYNGEE come from the germline V gene. The CDR3 has 16 amino acids. The junction had 6 bases not matched to a gene; V was cut back by 0 bases and J by 7 bases. Here the CDR3 reads CASSVEGTGEFEKLFF. In DNA form, the CDR3 reads TGTGCCAGCAGCGTAGAAGGGACAGGGGAGTTTGAAAAACTGTTTTTT.

This clone was detected once. The gene calls are TRBV2 and TRBJ2-5, with 13 positions matching TRBD2. The CDR3 has 16 residues. After removal of 6 bases from V and 2 bases from J, the junction contained 6 bases not matched to a gene. Germline loops: CDR1 SNHLY, CDR2 FYNNEI. Written as DNA, the CDR3 is TGTGCCAGCAGCCGGGCACTAGCGGGGGGGCAAGAGACCCAGTACTTC. It encodes CASSRALAGGQETQYF. Full variable domain (missing parts from reference TRBV2 and TRBJ2-5): EPEVTQTPSHQVTQMGQEVILRCVPISNHLYFYWYRQILGQKVEFLVSFYNNEISEKSEIFDDQFSVERPDGSNFTLKIRSTKLEDSAMYFCASSRALAGGQETQYFGPGTRLLVL.

Comments on this clone: Mismatch with germline at one junction end may stem from a read error. The V and J genes are TRBV5-1 and TRBJ2-7; tentatively, D is TRBD2 (7 bases). Germline lookup yields CDR1 SGHRS and CDR2 YFSETQ. The CDR3 contains 15 residues. The CDR3 loop reads CASSAAPGGRYEQCF. CDR3 coding DNA: TGCGCCAGCAGCGCCGCCCCGGGGGGCCGATACGAGCAGTGCTTC.

CDR3 DNA: TGTGCCAGCTCACCACAAGGGACGGGGGCTAATGAAAAACTGTTTTTT. It codes for CASSPQGTGANEKLFF. The rearrangement uses TRBV18 and TRBJ1-4, with D possibly being TRBD1 (5 bases). Germline-derived CDR1 and CDR2 are KGHSH and LQKENI. This CDR3 comprises 16 residues. The germline V and J ends were trimmed by 1 base and 3 bases, with 12 bases remaining between them.

This clone was seen just once. This chain uses TRBV7-2 with TRBJ1-1; D remains ambiguous. Germline CDR1 reads SGHTA; CDR2 reads FQGNSA. CDR3 length: 13 amino acids. Trimming stripped 5 bases from V and 5 bases from J, with 12 bases between. The chain's CDR3 is CASSHAEVTEAFF. DNA for the CDR3: TGTGCCAGCAGCCACGCTGAGGTAACTGAAGCTTTCTTT. The full variable domain, with the rest looked up from reference TRBV7-2 and TRBJ1-1, is GAGVSQSPSNKVTEKGKDVELRCDPISGHTALYWYRQSLGQGLEFLIYFQGNSAPDKSGLPSDRFSAERTGGSVSTLTIQRTQQEDSAVYLCASSHAEVTEAFFGQGTRLTVV.

The CDR3 spells CASSEIGSAYNEQFF. The CDR3 DNA sequence: TGTGCCAGCAGCGAGATCGGGAGTGCGTACAATGAGCAGTTCTTC. This chain uses TRBV9 with TRBJ2-1, with a tentative D call TRBD2 (6 bases). Looked up from germline, CDR1 is SGDLS and CDR2 is YYNGEE. The CDR3 runs to 15 residues. V lost 3 bases and J lost 4, with 14 bases in between.

V is TRBV4-3 and J is TRBJ2-7, with TRBD2 identical over 9 bases. Germline values: CDR1 LGHNA, CDR2 YSLEER. The CDR3 covers 17 residues. V lost 4 bases and J lost 6; bases outside the gene matches: 16. Here the CDR3 DNA reads TGCGCCAGCAGCCGCCGGCGGGGGGGAAGAAGGATCGGCGAGCAGTACTTC. Its protein is CASSRRRGGRRIGEQYF.

This clone was detected once. The CDR3 bases are TGTGCCAGCAGCTCCGGGACAGGGGAGGAGGAGCAGTACTTC. Residues: CASSSGTGEEEQYF. This chain connects TRBV13 to TRBJ2-7, with 10 bases that match TRBD1. CDR1 PRHDT and CDR2 FYEKMQ come from the germline V gene (reference sequence). This CDR3 has 14 amino acids. Losses at the gene ends were 4 bases for V and 7 bases for J; bases not matched to a gene: 7.

The chain has TRBV28 and TRBJ2-7, with D possibly being TRBD2 (5 bases). Per the germline V gene, CDR1 is MDHEN and CDR2 is SYDVKM. The CDR3 is 17 residues long. With 2 bases removed from V and 2 bases from J, the gap between germline ends came to 19 bases. The CDR3 bases are TGTGCCAGCAGTTTACAAAGAGCTCGGGGAAGGGCCTACGAGCAGTACTTC. Translating gives CASSLQRARGRAYEQYF.

This clone has just a few counts. The chain joins TRBV28 to TRBJ1-1; TRBD1 agrees at 8 bases. The germline CDR1 and CDR2 sequences are MDHEN and SYDVKM. The CDR3 consists of 13 residues. After removal of 6 bases from V and 3 bases from J, the junction contained 3 bases not matched to a gene. The chain's CDR3 is CASSSGQDTEAFF. CDR3 in DNA: TGTGCCAGCAGCTCGGGACAGGACACTGAAGCTTTCTTT.

V and J are TRBV28 and TRBJ2-6; 9 nucleotides line up with TRBD1. V shed 6 bases and J 0 bases; nucleotides not matched to a gene: 6. The CDR3 loop spans 17 amino acids. Germline CDR1 is MDHEN and CDR2 is SYDVKM. The CDR3 DNA follows: TGTGCCAGCAGGACAGGGGGTCTCCTCTCTGGGGCCAACGTCCTGACTTTC. Its protein is CASRTGGLLSGANVLTF.

The V call is TRBV2, the J call TRBJ2-1; D ambiguous. The CDR3 spans 15 residues. Germline V gives CDR1 SNHLY, CDR2 FYNNEI. V lost 2 bases and J 0 bases, leaving 8 bases between the germline ends. CDR3 sequence: CASSEWRSSYNEQFF. CDR3 bases: TGTGCCAGCAGTGAATGGCGGAGCTCCTACAATGAGCAGTTCTTC.

V usage is TRBV7-2 and J usage is TRBJ2-7; 7 bases line up with TRBD2. From germline, CDR1 is SGHTA and CDR2 FQGNSA. The CDR3 is 16 amino acids. V lost 5 bases, J lost 0 bases, and 10 bases stayed unmatched. The CDR3 nucleotides read TGTGCCAGCAGCCGATCCCTAGCGGTGAGCTCCTACGAGCAGTACTTC. Protein: CASSRSLAVSSYEQYF.